A selection of T cell receptor beta chains follows, all from one sample in a study of cytomegalovirus exposure and HLA in healthy donors. Using immunoSEQ multiplex PCR, the repertoire was profiled, and TCRdb retains in-frame clones only, with some absent. This repertoire shows some 160,000 clones, approximately 71% found once; its top ten account for 5.4%. The sequenced material came from PBMCs. The receptors originated from a woman in her late teens or twenties in good health and CMV-seropositive. The CDR3 runs from the conserved cysteine through the conserved F or W. A D gene is named only where the DNA matches it firmly. Not every row has a clone size; where given, it reads once, few, many or a size class.

D gene	clone size	V gene	J gene	CDR3 protein	CDR3 DNA
.	once	TRBV28	TRBJ1-2	CASSRFQGGYGYTF	TGTGCCAGCAGTCGATTTCAGGGTGGCTATGGCTACACCTTC
.	.	TRBV7-9	TRBJ2-7	CASSLATGTEQYF	TGTGCCAGCAGCTTAGCGACCGGGACTGAGCAGTACTTC
.	.	TRBV6-7	TRBJ2-1	CASSYGTRENEQFF	TGTGCCAGCAGTTACGGTACCAGGGAAAATGAGCAGTTCTTC
.	.	TRBV7-6	TRBJ2-1	CASSLALQGPIFHEQFF	TGTGCCAGCAGCTTAGCTTTACAGGGCCCAATTTTTCATGAGCAGTTCTTC
TRBD1	.	TRBV29-1	TRBJ2-7	CSVVLLKGQGSSYEQYF	TGCAGCGTTGTCCTCCTAAAGGGACAGGGATCCTCCTACGAGCAGTACTTC
.	.	TRBV7-9	TRBJ2-1	CSSSLNSNEQFF	TGTTCCAGCAGCCTTAACAGCAATGAGCAGTTCTTC
.	.	TRBV27	TRBJ1-4	CASGGAGIEKLFF	TGTGCCAGCGGGGGGGCAGGGATTGAAAAACTGTTTTTT
TRBD1	few	TRBV6-5	TRBJ1-5	CASRSGTEAQPQHF	TGTGCCAGCAGATCCGGGACAGAGGCTCAGCCCCAGCATTTT
.	.	TRBV9	TRBJ2-5	CASSPRTQETQYF	TGTGCCAGCAGCCCCAGAACCCAAGAGACCCAGTACTTC
TRBD1	few	TRBV4-1	TRBJ2-5	CASSSGTGTVETQYF	TGCGCCAGCAGCAGCGGAACCGGGACAGTAGAGACCCAGTACTTC
TRBD1	.	TRBV7-9	TRBJ2-7	CASSLVGQGVYEQYF	TGTGCCAGCAGCTTAGTGGGACAGGGGGTTTACGAGCAGTACTTC
TRBD1	.	TRBV5-6	TRBJ2-1	CASSEDRGTSYNEQFF	TGTGCCAGCAGCGAAGACAGGGGAACATCCTACAATGAGCAGTTCTTC
TRBD1	.	TRBV15	TRBJ2-3	CATSSKDRASTDTQYF	TGTGCCACCAGCAGTAAGGACAGGGCTTCAACAGATACGCAGTATTTT
.	.	TRBV7-9	TRBJ1-5	CASSRQVNQPQHF	TGTGCCAGCAGCCGCCAGGTAAATCAGCCCCAGCATTTT
.	once	TRBV7-9	TRBJ1-1	CASSLPGAGAEAFF	TGTGCCAGCAGCTTACCGGGCGCGGGAGCGGAAGCTTTCTTT
TRBD2	.	TRBV7-9	TRBJ2-5	CASSLAGGQREQYF	TGTGCCAGCAGCTTAGCCGGGGGTCAGCGGGAGCAGTACTTC
TRBD2	.	TRBV9	TRBJ2-1	CASSERGVSSYNEQFF	TGTGCCAGCAGCGAGCGGGGGGTTAGCTCCTACAATGAGCAGTTCTTC
.	.	TRBV30	TRBJ1-1	CACPRGVVPFF	TGTGCCTGCCCTCGGGGGGTTGTGCCTTTCTTT
TRBD1	.	TRBV27	TRBJ2-3	CASSQTLAPRDRESDTQYF	TGTGCCAGCAGTCAGACCCTAGCTCCCCGGGACAGGGAATCAGATACGCAGTATTTT
.	.	TRBV30	TRBJ2-5	CAWSGEGAGYQETQYF	TGTGCCTGGAGTGGAGAGGGCGCCGGGTACCAAGAGACCCAGTACTTC
.	.	TRBV27	TRBJ2-7	CASSIQGSSYEQYF	TGTGCCAGCAGTATACAGGGAAGCTCCTACGAGCAGTACTTC
TRBD1	.	TRBV14	TRBJ2-2	CASSRDRVAGELFF	TGTGCCAGCAGTCGGGACAGGGTAGCCGGGGAGCTGTTTTTT
TRBD1	.	TRBV28	TRBJ2-7	CASSTPGQGKVREQYF	TGTGCCAGCAGTACCCCCGGACAGGGGAAAGTTAGGGAGCAGTACTTC
TRBD2	.	TRBV7-3	TRBJ2-1	CASSGLVRLLAPFF	TGTGCCAGCTCAGGACTAGTCCGGCTGTTGGCCCCGTTCTTC
.	.	TRBV9	TRBJ1-4	CASSGGPGTEKLFF	TGTGCCAGCAGCGGAGGCCCTGGTACTGAAAAACTGTTTTTT
.	.	TRBV2	TRBJ1-1	CASRVEGNTEAFF	TGTGCCAGCAGGGTGGAGGGGAACACTGAAGCTTTCTTT
TRBD1	.	TRBV19	TRBJ2-3	CASSIVGTGEDTQYF	TGTGCCAGTAGTATAGTAGGGACAGGGGAGGATACGCAGTATTTT
TRBD1	.	TRBV7-8	TRBJ1-1	CASSIHRGFTEAFF	TGTGCCAGCAGCATCCACAGGGGTTTCACTGAAGCTTTCTTT
.	few	TRBV6-5	TRBJ1-1	CASRQLDRNTEAFF	TGTGCCAGCAGACAACTGGACAGGAACACTGAAGCTTTCTTT
TRBD1	once	TRBV5-4	TRBJ1-2	CASRAADRPLYGYTF	TGTGCCAGCAGGGCTGCGGACAGGCCCCTCTATGGCTACACCTTC
TRBD1	.	TRBV9	TRBJ2-7	CASSEHLTGTGSYEQYF	TGTGCCAGCAGCGAACACTTAACCGGGACAGGTTCCTACGAGCAGTACTTC
.	.	TRBV7-2	TRBJ1-4	CASSLLGAGSNEKLFF	TGTGCCAGCAGCTTACTGGGGGCAGGATCTAATGAAAAACTGTTTTTT
.	.	TRBV2	TRBJ1-3	CASSVGVTSGNTIYF	TGTGCCAGCAGTGTGGGAGTAACCTCTGGAAACACCATATATTTT
.	few	TRBV15	TRBJ1-3	CATSISGNTIYF	TGTGCCACCAGCATTAGCGGAAACACCATATATTTT
.	.	TRBV10-3	TRBJ1-2	CAISELGLAYGYTF	TGTGCCATCAGTGAGCTAGGTTTAGCGTACGGCTACACCTTC
.	.	TRBV6-1	TRBJ2-2	CASSEAPGAPGPGELFF	TGTGCCAGCAGTGAGGCGCCAGGGGCCCCTGGCCCCGGGGAGCTGTTTTTT
.	.	TRBV15	TRBJ1-4	CATSRDWSFATNEKLFF	TGTGCCACCAGCAGAGATTGGAGTTTTGCAACTAATGAAAAACTGTTTTTT
.	.	TRBV5-4	TRBJ1-2	CASSLDSRIYGYTF	TGTGCCAGCAGCTTGGATTCCAGGATCTATGGCTACACCTTC
TRBD2	.	TRBV6-1	TRBJ2-7	CASSSRGGSYEQYF	TGTGCCAGCAGTTCCCGGGGGGGTTCCTACGAGCAGTACTTC
.	.	TRBV10-3	TRBJ1-2	CAISEAKFWGLEVGYTF	TGTGCCATCAGTGAGGCGAAGTTCTGGGGGCTGGAGGTTGGCTACACCTTC
.	.	TRBV7-9	TRBJ1-1	CASSPPRTGWTEAFF	TGTGCCAGCAGCCCACCTCGGACGGGATGGACTGAAGCTTTCTTT
.	.	TRBV29-1	TRBJ1-1	CSVGETHTEAFF	TGCAGCGTTGGAGAGACTCACACTGAAGCTTTCTTT
TRBD2	.	TRBV7-2	TRBJ2-5	CASSLAGLVSETQYF	TGTGCCAGCAGCTTAGCGGGACTAGTCTCAGAGACCCAGTACTTC
.	.	TRBV9	TRBJ1-4	CASSVDVESAGKLFF	TGTGCCAGCAGCGTAGACGTGGAGTCAGCGGGAAAACTGTTTTTT
.	once	TRBV5-6	TRBJ2-7	CASSFPHSYEQYF	TGTGCCAGCAGCTTTCCCCATAGCTACGAGCAGTACTTC
TRBD1	.	TRBV28	TRBJ2-3	CARRDRSTDTQYF	TGTGCCAGGAGGGACAGGAGCACAGATACGCAGTATTTT
TRBD1	.	TRBV7-9	TRBJ1-2	CASSLAGQGSYGYTF	TGTGCCAGCAGCTTAGCCGGACAGGGCTCCTATGGCTACACCTTC
TRBD1	.	TRBV7-9	TRBJ2-3	CASSFRQGVADTQYF	TGTGCCAGCAGCTTTAGACAGGGGGTGGCAGATACGCAGTATTTT
.	few	TRBV7-2	TRBJ1-5	CASSLMADSNQPQHF	TGTGCCAGCAGCTTAATGGCGGATAGCAATCAGCCCCAGCATTTT
TRBD1	.	TRBV9	TRBJ2-7	CASRGTGENEQYF	TGTGCCAGCAGAGGGACAGGGGAAAACGAGCAGTACTTC
.	.	TRBV11-1	TRBJ2-5	CASSLEGSGETQYF	TGTGCCAGCAGCTTGGAGGGGAGTGGAGAGACCCAGTACTTC